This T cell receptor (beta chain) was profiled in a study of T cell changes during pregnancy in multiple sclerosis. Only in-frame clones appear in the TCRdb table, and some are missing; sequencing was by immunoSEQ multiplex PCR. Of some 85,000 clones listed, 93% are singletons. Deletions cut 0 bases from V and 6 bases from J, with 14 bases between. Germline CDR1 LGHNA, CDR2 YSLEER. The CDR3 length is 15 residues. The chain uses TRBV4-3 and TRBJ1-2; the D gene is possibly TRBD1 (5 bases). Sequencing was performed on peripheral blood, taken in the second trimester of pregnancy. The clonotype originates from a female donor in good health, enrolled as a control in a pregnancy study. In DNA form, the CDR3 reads TGCGCCAGCAGCCAAGATAGGGCAGGGTGGAATGGCTACACCTTC. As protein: CASSQDRAGWNGYTF.